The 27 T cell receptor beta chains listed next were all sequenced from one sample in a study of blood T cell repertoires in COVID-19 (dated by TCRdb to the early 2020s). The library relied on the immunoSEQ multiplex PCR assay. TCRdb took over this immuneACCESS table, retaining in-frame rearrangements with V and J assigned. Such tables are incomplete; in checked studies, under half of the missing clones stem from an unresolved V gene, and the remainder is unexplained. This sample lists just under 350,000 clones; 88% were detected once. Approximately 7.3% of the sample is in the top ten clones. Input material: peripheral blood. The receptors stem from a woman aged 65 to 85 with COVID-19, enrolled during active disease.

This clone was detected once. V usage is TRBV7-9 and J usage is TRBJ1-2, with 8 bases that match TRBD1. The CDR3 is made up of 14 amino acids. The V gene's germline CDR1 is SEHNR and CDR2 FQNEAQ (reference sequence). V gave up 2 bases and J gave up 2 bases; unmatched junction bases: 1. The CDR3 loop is CASSLQGANYGYTF. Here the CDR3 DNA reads TGTGCCAGCAGCTTACAGGGGGCGAACTATGGCTACACCTTC.

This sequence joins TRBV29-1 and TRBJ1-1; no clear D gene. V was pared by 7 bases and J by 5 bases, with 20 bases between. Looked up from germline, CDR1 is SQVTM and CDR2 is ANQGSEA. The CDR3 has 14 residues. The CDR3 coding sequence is TGCAGCGCCACCCTTCTGCAAGAGGGAACTGAAGCTTTCTTT. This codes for CSATLLQEGTEAFF.

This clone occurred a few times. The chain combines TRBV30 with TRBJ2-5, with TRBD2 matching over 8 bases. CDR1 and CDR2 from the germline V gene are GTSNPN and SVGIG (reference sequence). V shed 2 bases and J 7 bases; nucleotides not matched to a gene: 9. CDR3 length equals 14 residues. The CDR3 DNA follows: TGTGCCTGGAGTCCCCGCGGGGGGAGAGTGACCCAGTACTTC. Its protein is CAWSPRGGRVTQYF.

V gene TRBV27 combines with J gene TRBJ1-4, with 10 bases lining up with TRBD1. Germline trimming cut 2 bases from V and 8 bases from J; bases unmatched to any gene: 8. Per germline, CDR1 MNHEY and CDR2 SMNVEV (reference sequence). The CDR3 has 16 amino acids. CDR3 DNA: TGTGCCAGCAGTTTAAGTCCGACAGGGGGCGCCGAAAAACTGTTTTTT. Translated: CASSLSPTGGAEKLFF.

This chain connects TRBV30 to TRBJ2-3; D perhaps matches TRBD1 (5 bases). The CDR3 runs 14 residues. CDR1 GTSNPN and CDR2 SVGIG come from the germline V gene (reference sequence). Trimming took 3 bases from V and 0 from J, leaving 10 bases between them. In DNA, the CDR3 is TGTGCCTGGAGGCCCCCAGGGAGCACAGATACGCAGTATTTT. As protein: CAWRPPGSTDTQYF.

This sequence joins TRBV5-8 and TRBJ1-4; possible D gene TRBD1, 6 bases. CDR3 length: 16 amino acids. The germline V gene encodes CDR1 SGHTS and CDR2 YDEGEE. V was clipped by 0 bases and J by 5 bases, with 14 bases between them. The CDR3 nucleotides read TGTGCCAGCAGCTTGGGGGGGCCGGCGGACAATGAAAAACTGTTTTTT. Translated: CASSLGGPADNEKLFF.

The chain's CDR3 is CASDQGGYTF. CDR3 bases: TGTGCCAGCGACCAGGGAGGCTACACCTTC. This chain uses TRBV11-2 with TRBJ1-2, with a tentative D call TRBD1 (5 bases). Looked up from germline, CDR1 is SGHAT and CDR2 is FQNNGV. The CDR3 loop spans 10 amino acids. The ends were cut back, 8 bases at V and 8 bases at J, with 9 bases in the middle.

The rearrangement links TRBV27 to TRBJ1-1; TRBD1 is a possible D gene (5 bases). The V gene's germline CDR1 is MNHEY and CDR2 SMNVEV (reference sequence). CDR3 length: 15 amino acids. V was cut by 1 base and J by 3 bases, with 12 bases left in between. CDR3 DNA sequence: TGTGCCAGCAGTTTATTCGGCAGGGTAGACACTGAAGCTTTCTTT. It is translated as CASSLFGRVDTEAFF.

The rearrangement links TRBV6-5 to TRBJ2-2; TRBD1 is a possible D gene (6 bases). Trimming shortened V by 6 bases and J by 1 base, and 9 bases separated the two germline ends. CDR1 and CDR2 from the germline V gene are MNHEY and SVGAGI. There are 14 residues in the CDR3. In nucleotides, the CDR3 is TGTGCCAGCAGGGGACAACAGAACACCGGGGAGCTGTTTTTT. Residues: CASRGQQNTGELFF.

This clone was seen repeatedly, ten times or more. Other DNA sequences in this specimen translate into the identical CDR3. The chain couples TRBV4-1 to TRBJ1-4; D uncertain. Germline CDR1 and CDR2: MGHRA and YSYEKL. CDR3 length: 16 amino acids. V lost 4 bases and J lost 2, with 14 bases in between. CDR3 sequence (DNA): TGCGCCAGCAGCCCCACGGGGTTAGAGACTAATGAAAAACTGTTTTTT. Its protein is CASSPTGLETNEKLFF.

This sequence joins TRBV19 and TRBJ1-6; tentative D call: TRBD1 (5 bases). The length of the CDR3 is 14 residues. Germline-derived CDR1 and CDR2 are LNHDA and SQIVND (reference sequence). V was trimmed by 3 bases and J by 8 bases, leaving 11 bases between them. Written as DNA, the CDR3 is TGTGCCAGTAGTATCACAGGAGACGATTCACCCCTCCACTTT. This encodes CASSITGDDSPLHF.

CDR3 nucleotides: TGTGCCATCAGTCAATGGCGGCTAGCGGACTCCTACAATGAGCAGTTCTTC. Its translation: CAISQWRLADSYNEQFF. The chain combines TRBV10-3 with TRBJ2-1; 7 bases agree with TRBD2. The CDR3 contains 17 residues. CDR1 is ENHRY and CDR2 is SYGVKD in the germline V gene. J lost 0 bases, V lost 5 bases, and 10 bases had no gene match.

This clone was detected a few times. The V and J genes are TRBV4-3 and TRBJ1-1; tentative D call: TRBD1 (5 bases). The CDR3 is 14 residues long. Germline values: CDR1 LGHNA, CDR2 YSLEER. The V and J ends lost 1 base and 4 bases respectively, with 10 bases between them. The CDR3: CASSQVGGITEAFF. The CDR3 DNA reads TGCGCCAGCAGCCAAGTCGGGGGTATCACTGAAGCTTTCTTT.

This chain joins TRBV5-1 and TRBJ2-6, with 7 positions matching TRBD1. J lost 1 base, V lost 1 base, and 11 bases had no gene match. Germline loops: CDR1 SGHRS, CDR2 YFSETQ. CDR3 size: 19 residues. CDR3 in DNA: TGCGCCAGCAGCTTGCCGGACAGGCGGAACCTGTCTGGGGCCAACGTCCTGACTTTC. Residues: CASSLPDRRNLSGANVLTF.

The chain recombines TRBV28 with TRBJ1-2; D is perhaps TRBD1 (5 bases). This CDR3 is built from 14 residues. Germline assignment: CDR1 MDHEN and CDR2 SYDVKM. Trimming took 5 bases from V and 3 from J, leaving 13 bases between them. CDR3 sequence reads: CASSGGTDHYGYTF. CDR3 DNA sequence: TGTGCCAGCAGTGGAGGGACGGACCACTATGGCTACACCTTC.

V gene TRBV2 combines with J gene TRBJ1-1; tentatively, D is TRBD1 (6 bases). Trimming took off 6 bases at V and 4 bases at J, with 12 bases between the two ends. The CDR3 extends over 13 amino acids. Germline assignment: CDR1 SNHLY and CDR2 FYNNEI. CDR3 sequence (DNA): TGTGCCAGCAGGGGGCCAGGGGTCACTGAAGCTTTCTTT. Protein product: CASRGPGVTEAFF.

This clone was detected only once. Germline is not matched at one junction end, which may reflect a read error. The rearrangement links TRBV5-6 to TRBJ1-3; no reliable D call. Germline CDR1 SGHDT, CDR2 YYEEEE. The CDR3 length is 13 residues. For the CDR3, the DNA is TGTGCCAGCAGCTTGGCCCCTGGAGACACCATATATTTT. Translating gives CASSLAPGDTIYF. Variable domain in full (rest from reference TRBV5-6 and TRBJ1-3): DAGVTQSPTHLIKTRGQQVTLRCSPKSGHDTVSWYQQALGQGPQFIFQYYEEEERQRGNFPDRFSGHQFPNYSSELNVNALLLGDSALYLCASSLAPGDTIYFGEGSWLTVV.

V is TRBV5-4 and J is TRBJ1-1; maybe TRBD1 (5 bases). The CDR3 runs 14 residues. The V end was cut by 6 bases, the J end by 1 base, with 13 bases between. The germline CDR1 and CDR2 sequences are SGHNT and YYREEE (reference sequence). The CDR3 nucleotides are TGTGCCAGCACCCCATCTAGGGGGAACACTGAAGCTTTCTTT. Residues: CASTPSRGNTEAFF.

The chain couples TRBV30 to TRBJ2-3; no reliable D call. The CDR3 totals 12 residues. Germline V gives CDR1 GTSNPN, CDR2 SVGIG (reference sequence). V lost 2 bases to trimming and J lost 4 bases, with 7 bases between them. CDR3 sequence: CAWSSVADTQYF. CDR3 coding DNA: TGTGCCTGGAGTTCGGTCGCAGATACGCAGTATTTT.

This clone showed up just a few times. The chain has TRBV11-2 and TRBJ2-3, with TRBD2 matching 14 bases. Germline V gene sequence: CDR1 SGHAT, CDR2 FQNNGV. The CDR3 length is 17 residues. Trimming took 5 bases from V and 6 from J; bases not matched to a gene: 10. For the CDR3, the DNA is TGTGCCAGCAGCCCCAGGACTAGCGGGGGGTCGGGCGATACGCAGTATTTT. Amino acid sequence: CASSPRTSGGSGDTQYF.

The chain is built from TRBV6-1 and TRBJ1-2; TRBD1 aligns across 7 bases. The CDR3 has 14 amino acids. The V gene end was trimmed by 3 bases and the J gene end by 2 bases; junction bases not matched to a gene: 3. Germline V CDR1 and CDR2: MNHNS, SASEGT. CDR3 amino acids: CASSEPDRNYGYTF. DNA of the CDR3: TGTGCCAGCAGTGAGCCGGACAGGAACTATGGCTACACCTTC.

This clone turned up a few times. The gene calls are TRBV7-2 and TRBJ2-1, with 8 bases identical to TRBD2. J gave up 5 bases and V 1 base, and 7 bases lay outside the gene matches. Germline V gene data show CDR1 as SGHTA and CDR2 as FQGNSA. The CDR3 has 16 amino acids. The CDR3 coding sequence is TGTGCCAGCAGCTTAGTAGTACGGGGGGGAAACAATGAGCAGTTCTTC. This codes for CASSLVVRGGNNEQFF.

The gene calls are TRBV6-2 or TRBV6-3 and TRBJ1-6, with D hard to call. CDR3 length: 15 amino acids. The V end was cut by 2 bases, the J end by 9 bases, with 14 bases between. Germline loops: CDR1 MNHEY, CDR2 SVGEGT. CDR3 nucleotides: TGTGCCAGCAGTTACATCGGGGTATTGGGTTCACCCCTCCACTTT. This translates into CASSYIGVLGSPLHF.

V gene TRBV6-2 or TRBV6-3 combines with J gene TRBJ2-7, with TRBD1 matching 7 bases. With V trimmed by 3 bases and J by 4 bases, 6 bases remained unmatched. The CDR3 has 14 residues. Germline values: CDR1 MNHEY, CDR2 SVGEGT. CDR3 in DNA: TGTGCCAGCAGTTATTCGGCAGGGGGTTACGAGCAGTACTTC. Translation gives CASSYSAGGYEQYF.

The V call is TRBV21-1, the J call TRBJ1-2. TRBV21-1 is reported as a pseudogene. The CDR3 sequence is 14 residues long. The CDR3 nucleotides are TGTGCCAGCAGCAGGGGGAGGAGGGGACCCGGCTACACCTTC. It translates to CASSRGRRGPGYTF.

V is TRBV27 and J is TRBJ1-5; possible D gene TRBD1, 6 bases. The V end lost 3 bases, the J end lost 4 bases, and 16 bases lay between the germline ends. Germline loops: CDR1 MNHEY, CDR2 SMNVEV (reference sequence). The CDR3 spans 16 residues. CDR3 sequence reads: CASSLFPRGANQPQHF. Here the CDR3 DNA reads TGTGCCAGCAGTTTGTTTCCCAGGGGTGCGAATCAGCCCCAGCATTTT.

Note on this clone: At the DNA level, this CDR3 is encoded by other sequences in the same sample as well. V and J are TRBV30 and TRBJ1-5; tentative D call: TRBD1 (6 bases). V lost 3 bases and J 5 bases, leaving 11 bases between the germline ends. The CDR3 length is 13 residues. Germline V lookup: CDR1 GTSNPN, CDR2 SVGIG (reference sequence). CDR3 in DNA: TGTGCCTGGAGCGTCAACAGGGATCAGCCCCAGCATTTT. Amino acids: CAWSVNRDQPQHF.